Listed here are 16 T cell receptor beta chains from one sample, sequenced in a study of technical replicates of blood from a few donors. Method: immunoSEQ multiplex PCR; TCRdb's copy keeps in-frame clones and lacks some. Of under 70,000 clones in the sample, roughly 92% were seen once. The sample taken for sequencing was T cells isolated from PBMCs. The origin of the receptors is a human donor in good health.

The chain employs TRBV29-1 and TRBJ2-7, with TRBD1 matching over 8 bases. V dropped 6 bases and J dropped 4; count of bases not matched to a gene: 11. The CDR3 has 14 residues. CDR1 is SQVTM, CDR2 ANQGSEA, per germline. CDR3 amino acids: CSVRGRDLGYEQYF. In DNA form, the CDR3 reads TGCAGCGTCAGGGGGCGCGACCTTGGGTACGAGCAGTACTTC.

This clone occurred once. The rearrangement joins TRBV28 to TRBJ2-7; possible D gene TRBD1, 6 bases. V was clipped by 6 bases and J by 0 bases, with 24 bases between them. The germline V gene has CDR1 MDHEN and CDR2 SYDVKM. CDR3 length: 18 residues. CDR3 nucleotide sequence: TGTGCCAGCAGCCCTAGACCTAACCTCCGACAGGCCTCCTACGAGCAGTACTTC. Its translation is CASSPRPNLRQASYEQYF.

This sequence joins TRBV28 and TRBJ2-1, with 9 bases that match TRBD1. This CDR3 region has 13 residues. V gave up 5 bases and J gave up 10 bases; unmatched junction bases: 6. The V gene's germline CDR1 is MDHEN and CDR2 SYDVKM. This CDR3 reads CASSRDRVEEQFF. The CDR3 DNA is TGTGCCAGCAGTAGGGACAGGGTGGAAGAGCAGTTCTTC.

This clone showed up just once. J is TRBJ1-2 and V is TRBV9; 11 bases align to TRBD1. This CDR3 region has 13 residues. V dropped 5 bases and J dropped 6; count of bases not matched to a gene: 3. Germline values: CDR1 SGDLS, CDR2 YYNGEE. CDR3 nucleotide sequence: TGTGCCAGCAGGGGACAGGGGGAAGATGGCTACACCTTC. It codes for CASRGQGEDGYTF. Full variable domain (rest looked up from reference TRBV9 and TRBJ1-2): DSGVTQTPKHLITATGQRVTLRCSPRSGDLSVYWYQQSLDQGLQFLIQYYNGEERAKGNILERFSAQQFPDLHSELNLSSLELGDSALYFCASRGQGEDGYTFGSGTRLTVV.

This chain connects TRBV10-3 to TRBJ2-7; 7 bases are shared with TRBD2. Germline-derived CDR1 and CDR2 are ENHRY and SYGVKD. Trimming removed 5 bases from V and 6 bases from J; junction bases left unmatched: 10. CDR3 length: 14 amino acids. Here the CDR3 reads CAISPSGGGSEQYF. The CDR3, as DNA: TGTGCCATCAGTCCTAGCGGTGGGGGATCCGAGCAGTACTTC.

The chain couples TRBV27 to TRBJ1-4; 8 bases agree with TRBD1. The CDR3 has 12 amino acids. Germline assignment: CDR1 MNHEY and CDR2 SMNVEV (reference sequence). After removal of 5 bases from V and 14 bases from J, the junction contained 7 bases not matched to a gene. CDR3 sequence reads: CASSLGGDRLFF. CDR3 in DNA: TGTGCCAGCAGTCTTGGGGGGGACAGGCTGTTTTTT.

The chain links TRBV9 to TRBJ2-4; 10 bases are shared with TRBD2. V dropped 2 bases and J dropped 7; count of bases not matched to a gene: 3. The germline CDR1 and CDR2 sequences are SGDLS and YYNGEE. The CDR3 is made up of 14 amino acids. The CDR3 DNA follows: TGTGCCAGCAGCGTCCAGACTAGCGGGAACATTCAGTACTTC. Amino acid sequence: CASSVQTSGNIQYF. Filled out from reference TRBV9 and TRBJ2-4, the complete variable domain reads DSGVTQTPKHLITATGQRVTLRCSPRSGDLSVYWYQQSLDQGLQFLIQYYNGEERAKGNILERFSAQQFPDLHSELNLSSLELGDSALYFCASSVQTSGNIQYFGAGTRLSVL.

CDR3: CASSVGSAGNGYTF. DNA of the CDR3: TGTGCCAGCAGCGTAGGCTCGGCAGGGAATGGCTACACCTTC. This rearrangement joins TRBV9 to TRBJ1-2, with a weak D call TRBD1 (5 bases). Germline V gives CDR1 SGDLS, CDR2 YYNGEE. V was clipped by 0 bases and J by 6 bases, with 12 bases between them. The CDR3 is 14 amino acids.

A remark on this clone: A read error is likely, as this CDR3 ends without the conserved phenylalanine or tryptophan. The chain has TRBV4-1 and TRBJ2-7; D gene ambiguous. Looked up from germline, CDR1 is MGHRA and CDR2 is YSYEKL. V was shortened by 6 bases and J by 2 bases, with 14 bases between the two germline ends. The CDR3 has 14 amino acids. The CDR3 nucleotides are TGCGCCAGCAGTCCTGGGCACCAGACCTACGAGCAGTACCTC. This translates into CASSPGHQTYEQYL.

The V and J genes are TRBV4-2 and TRBJ2-2; TRBD2 agrees at 7 bases. The CDR3 sequence is 17 residues long. CDR1 and CDR2 from the germline V gene are LGHNA and YNFKEQ. The J segment lost 0 bases and the V segment lost 4 bases, leaving 8 bases of the junction unmatched. The CDR3 DNA reads TGTGCCAGCAGCCCCGGAGCTAGCGGAGCGAACACCGGGGAGCTGTTTTTT. It specifies CASSPGASGANTGELFF.

The chain has TRBV2 and TRBJ2-7; 10 bases fit TRBD1. CDR1 and CDR2 (germline): SNHLY, FYNNEI. The J segment lost 3 bases and the V segment lost 8 bases, leaving 7 bases of the junction unmatched. The CDR3 length is 14 residues. The CDR3 loop reads CASWGTGDVYEQYF. The CDR3 nucleotides are TGTGCCAGCTGGGGGACAGGGGACGTCTACGAGCAGTACTTC.

The rearrangement links TRBV19 to TRBJ2-7; D may be TRBD1 (6 bases). The V and J ends lost 5 bases and 0 bases respectively, with 11 bases between them. The V gene's germline CDR1 is LNHDA and CDR2 SQIVND (reference sequence). The CDR3 has 14 residues. In DNA form, the CDR3 reads TGTGCCAGTAGTTTCCGGGACATCTCCTACGAGCAGTACTTC. It is translated as CASSFRDISYEQYF.

The chain recombines TRBV11-3 with TRBJ2-1; weak D call: TRBD1 (5 bases). V was shortened by 6 bases and J by 10 bases, with 13 bases between the two germline ends. CDR3 length: 12 residues. Germline V lookup: CDR1 SGHNT, CDR2 YENEEA. Written as DNA, the CDR3 is TGTGCCAGCAGTACCACAGGTTTCGAGCAGTTCTTC. It yields the protein CASSTTGFEQFF.

The chain employs TRBV10-3 and TRBJ1-1, with D perhaps matching TRBD1 (6 bases). Trimming pared 11 bases from V and 4 bases from J, leaving 17 bases between. CDR1 is ENHRY, CDR2 SYGVKD, per germline. This CDR3 is built from 13 residues. The CDR3 protein is CALRQEWGTEAFF. The CDR3 coding sequence is TGTGCCCTGCGACAGGAATGGGGCACTGAAGCTTTCTTT.

The chain has TRBV5-1 and TRBJ2-6; D is possibly TRBD1 (5 bases). V shed 5 bases and J shed 5 bases, with 8 bases lying between them. CDR3 length equals 13 residues. Germline V gives CDR1 SGHRS, CDR2 YFSETQ. The CDR3 region is CASRGVRANVLTF. DNA of the CDR3: TGCGCCAGCAGAGGGGTCAGGGCCAACGTCCTGACTTTC.

A single count supports this clone. The V gene is TRBV7-6, the J gene TRBJ1-4, with 8 bases matching TRBD1. This CDR3 has 15 amino acids. CDR1 and CDR2 from the germline V gene are SGHVS and FNYEAQ. Unmatched junction bases numbered 8, after V lost 1 base and J lost 10 bases. The DNA for the CDR3 is TGTGCCAGCAGCTTAGAAAGGACAGGGCTGGCAAAACTGTTTTTT. Its protein is CASSLERTGLAKLFF.